This T cell receptor (beta chain) was identified during a study of T cell responses to AZD1222 COVID-19 vaccine. Repertoires were generated with immunoSEQ multiplex PCR, while TCRdb's copy carries only in-frame clones and drops some. Of over 150,000 clones listed, around nine tenths are singletons. The germline CDR1 and CDR2 sequences are SGHTA and FQGNSA. The V gene lost 1 base and the J gene lost 4 bases, with 10 bases spanning the gap. The CDR3 spans 14 residues. Study observations and caveats: Vaccine-related CD4 TCRs covered spike, predominating at 160-218 and 743-854. Clonal diversity was possibly underestimated, and white British individuals and females predominated among donors. Spike-specific TCRs gained breadth and depth after people received two AZD1222 doses.

With regard to this clone: Its antigen is as yet unknown.

The sample here was peripheral blood, taken 28 days after the second AZD1222 dose. The V and J genes are TRBV7-2 and TRBJ1-2; D is unclear. The clonotype comes from an adult who received the AZD1222 COVID-19 vaccine. CDR3 protein: CASSLDPGSYGYTF. CDR3 coding DNA: TGTGCCAGCAGCTTAGACCCGGGCTCCTATGGCTACACCTTC.